The 29 T cell receptor beta chains below all came from one sample that was sequenced in a study of response to subunit inactivated influenza vaccine. TCRdb ran MiXCR on the RT-PCR reads and lists one entry per CDR3 protein. The sample records approximately 680,000 distinct CDR3 sequences, 15% to 19% being singletons. The sequences come from PBMCs from blood, collected roughly 12 days after vaccination. All receptors derive from a man aged 45-65 years who received an inactivated influenza vaccine.

The chain carries TRBV11-2 and TRBJ2-5, with 12 bases matching TRBD2. Per the germline V gene, CDR1 is SGHAT and CDR2 is FQNNGV. The CDR3 loop spans 16 amino acids. The junction had 3 bases not matched to a gene; V was cut back by 0 bases and J by 4 bases. The CDR3 loop reads CASSLDLAGGPETQYF. The CDR3 DNA is TGTGCCAGCAGCTTAGACCTAGCGGGAGGGCCAGAGACCCAGTACTTC.

The rearrangement uses TRBV7-2 and TRBJ2-7; D is perhaps TRBD2 (7 bases). Germline V gene data show CDR1 as SGHTA and CDR2 as FQGNSA. Deletions cut 5 bases from V and 2 bases from J, with 13 bases between. The CDR3 has 14 residues. The CDR3 loop is CASSREGGAYEQYF. In DNA form, the CDR3 reads TGTGCCAGCAGCCGGGAAGGGGGGGCCTACGAGCAGTACTTC.

This clonotype was found a few times. The chain recombines TRBV28 with TRBJ2-1; 11 nucleotides align to TRBD2. The CDR3 runs 15 residues. Germline lookup yields CDR1 MDHEN and CDR2 SYDVKM. J lost 6 bases, V lost 7 bases, and 8 bases had no gene match. CDR3 bases: TGTGCCAGCACCGCGACTAGCGGGGAGACCAATGAGCAGTTCTTC. This gives the protein CASTATSGETNEQFF.

This clonotype has a handful of counts. The chain carries TRBV20-1 and TRBJ1-5; 8 nucleotides align to TRBD1. Germline CDR1 and CDR2: DFQATT and SNEGSKA (reference sequence). This CDR3 contains 15 residues. After removal of 4 bases from V and 0 bases from J, the junction contained 5 bases not matched to a gene. The CDR3 is CSAKGQGTSNQPQHF. In DNA form, the CDR3 reads TGCAGTGCTAAAGGACAGGGAACTAGCAATCAGCCCCAGCATTTT.

J is TRBJ1-6 and V is TRBV6-5; maybe TRBD1 (6 bases). There are 15 residues in the CDR3. CDR1 is MNHEY and CDR2 is SVGAGI in the germline V gene. V lost 2 bases, J lost 10 bases, and 15 bases lay in between. CDR3 sequence: CASSYLRDNTSPLHF. DNA for the CDR3: TGTGCCAGCAGTTACCTCCGGGACAACACATCACCCCTCCACTTT.

The rearrangement joins TRBV20-1 to TRBJ2-1, with D possibly being TRBD2 (5 bases). V gave up 1 base and J gave up 9 bases, with 16 bases separating them. Germline V lookup: CDR1 DFQATT, CDR2 SNEGSKA (reference sequence). The CDR3 contains 14 residues. As DNA, the CDR3 is TGCAGTGCTAGAGCGGAAGTCATGGCGGGTGAGCAGTTCTTC. It yields the protein CSARAEVMAGEQFF.

This clonotype was picked up a small number of times. The chain couples TRBV6-2 or TRBV6-3 to TRBJ2-7; 8 bases line up with TRBD2. Looked up from germline, CDR1 is MNHEY and CDR2 is SVGEGT. Trimming took 4 bases from V and 4 from J; bases not matched to a gene: 9. CDR3 length: 15 amino acids. CDR3 DNA: TGTGCCAGCAGTTTCTCACTAGCGGCGTCTTACGAGCAGTACTTC. It specifies CASSFSLAASYEQYF.

This sequence joins TRBV10-3 and TRBJ2-5; tentative D call: TRBD2 (6 bases). This CDR3 has 13 residues. Germline CDR1 ENHRY, CDR2 SYGVKD. V gave up 4 bases and J gave up 3 bases, with 9 bases separating them. The CDR3 loop is CAISAGEKETQYF. The DNA of the CDR3 is TGTGCCATCAGTGCGGGGGAGAAAGAGACCCAGTACTTC.

This clonotype showed up just once. This sequence joins TRBV5-1 and TRBJ2-3, with no clear D. CDR1 is SGHRS, CDR2 YFSETQ, per germline. The CDR3 sequence is 15 residues long. V dropped 0 bases and J dropped 2 bases, with 10 bases sitting between them. Here the CDR3 DNA reads TGCGCCAGCAGCTTGGTGGGCAGTACCACAGATACGCAGTATTTT. Translated, it gives CASSLVGSTTDTQYF.

V is TRBV7-9 and J is TRBJ2-1; 9 positions agree with TRBD1. The length of the CDR3 is 15 residues. Germline V gene lookup returns CDR1 SEHNR and CDR2 FQNEAQ (reference sequence). Germline trimming cut 5 bases from V and 8 bases from J; bases unmatched to any gene: 10. The CDR3 sequence: CASSPGTGKTYEQFF. The CDR3 DNA reads TGTGCCAGCAGCCCCGGGACAGGGAAGACCTATGAGCAGTTCTTC.

This clonotype was found a few times. V is TRBV5-1 and J is TRBJ1-3; D is ambiguous. The CDR3 covers 18 residues. The germline V gene has CDR1 SGHRS and CDR2 YFSETQ. V lost 0 bases and J 0 bases, leaving 16 bases between the germline ends. The CDR3: CASSLAPAGTNSGNTIYF. In DNA, the CDR3 is TGCGCCAGCAGCTTGGCCCCGGCGGGAACCAACTCTGGAAACACCATATATTTT.

CDR3 nucleotide sequence: TGTGCCAGCAGCAAGGGACTAGCCGCCTCCTCCTACAATGAGCAGTTCTTC. It translates to CASSKGLAASSYNEQFF. The chain employs TRBV7-8 and TRBJ2-1; the match to TRBD2 covers 9 bases. CDR1 SGHVS and CDR2 FQNEAQ come from the germline V gene. The ends lost 5 bases at V and 0 bases at J; junction bases unmatched: 8. This CDR3 has 17 residues.

The J gene is TRBJ2-3, the V gene TRBV29-1; D ambiguous. With 3 bases removed from V and 0 bases from J, the gap between germline ends came to 10 bases. Per the germline V gene, CDR1 is SQVTM and CDR2 is ANQGSEA. CDR3 size: 14 residues. The CDR3 protein is CSVEVRFSTDTQYF. The CDR3 coding sequence is TGCAGCGTTGAGGTCCGGTTTAGCACAGATACGCAGTATTTT.

This clonotype was recorded a few times. Relative to the germline gene, one junction end is altered; a read error may explain this. The CDR3, as DNA: TGTGCCAGCAGCCAAGGGCCGGGGGGATTCTACGAGAAGTACTTC. Translation gives CASSQGPGGFYEKYF. The V call is TRBV3-1, the J call TRBJ2-7, with TRBD2 matching over 7 bases. The CDR3 totals 15 residues. Germline V gene sequence: CDR1 LGHDT, CDR2 YNNKEL (reference sequence).

V and J are TRBV14 and TRBJ2-1; D is ambiguous. V was shortened by 1 base and J by 4 bases, with 8 bases between the two germline ends. The length of the CDR3 is 14 residues. Looked up from germline, CDR1 is SGHDN and CDR2 is FVKESK. CDR3 nucleotide sequence: TGTGCCAGCAGCCAAGCCTCAGGTTACAATGAGCAGTTCTTC. This codes for CASSQASGYNEQFF.

This clonotype was observed a handful of times. One junction end disagrees with the germline gene, perhaps due to a read error. The rearrangement uses TRBV11-1 and TRBJ2-1; either TRBD1 or TRBD2 may fit D (5 bases each). Germline V gene data show CDR1 as SGHAT and CDR2 as FQDESV (reference sequence). The CDR3 is made up of 16 amino acids. CDR3: CASSKYRDLSYNEHFF. In DNA, the CDR3 is TGTGCCAGCAGCAAATACCGGGACCTCAGTTACAATGAGCATTTCTTC.

This clonotype was observed a few times. This sequence joins TRBV10-1 and TRBJ2-2, with TRBD2 as a possible D gene (6 bases). Trimming removed 0 bases from V and 2 bases from J, with 19 bases in between. CDR1 and CDR2 from the germline V gene are WNHNN and SYGVQD (reference sequence). The CDR3 sequence is 19 residues long. The DNA for the CDR3 is TGCGCCAGCAGTGAGTCGACCTGGAGCCGGGACTGTAACACCGGGGAGCTGTTTTTT. Its protein is CASSESTWSRDCNTGELFF.

This clonotype was observed a handful of times. The V call is TRBV20-1, the J call TRBJ1-6; maybe TRBD1 (6 bases). The CDR3 length is 14 residues. Germline CDR1 and CDR2: DFQATT and SNEGSKA (reference sequence). The ends were cut back, 3 bases at V and 7 bases at J, with 13 bases in the middle. The CDR3 DNA reads as TGCAGTGCTAGGGGGGGCCCCCTAAATTCACCCCTCCACTTT. Translating it yields CSARGGPLNSPLHF.

A few counts support this clonotype. The rearrangement uses TRBV30 and TRBJ1-2, with D unclear. V lost 4 bases, J lost 0 bases, and 9 bases lay in between. Germline V gene sequence: CDR1 GTSNPN, CDR2 SVGIG (reference sequence). There are 13 residues in the CDR3. CDR3 nucleotides: TGTGCCTGGATGGACTCCGCTAACTATGGCTACACCTTC. Its translation: CAWMDSANYGYTF.

This clonotype was seen only a few times. The rearrangement uses TRBV20-1 and TRBJ1-2; D is uncertain. In germline, CDR1 is DFQATT, CDR2 SNEGSKA (reference sequence). Trimming removed 7 bases at V and 2 bases at J, with 8 bases between. The CDR3 loop spans 11 amino acids. This CDR3 reads CSVQENYGYTF. CDR3 DNA sequence: TGCAGTGTCCAGGAGAACTATGGCTACACCTTC.

This clonotype was seen only a few times. The chain joins TRBV29-1 to TRBJ2-7; D is unclear. V lost 0 bases to trimming and J lost 7 bases, with 13 bases between them. This CDR3 is 13 amino acids long. CDR1 SQVTM and CDR2 ANQGSEA come from the germline V gene. The CDR3 nucleotides read TGCAGCGTTGAAGATCGGGCTGGATCGGAGCAGTACTTC. Translation: CSVEDRAGSEQYF.

The chain is built from TRBV5-5 and TRBJ2-1, with TRBD2 matching over 8 bases. The CDR3 is 15 residues long. Germline lookup yields CDR1 SGHKS and CDR2 YYEKEE (reference sequence). J lost 4 bases, V lost 4 bases, and 7 bases had no gene match. The CDR3 DNA reads as TGTGCCAGCAGCGGGTCGGGACTAGATTACAATGAGCAGTTCTTC. Translated: CASSGSGLDYNEQFF.

This clonotype was observed at least ten times. The rearrangement uses TRBV7-9 and TRBJ2-7; D is ambiguous. Germline CDR1 and CDR2: SEHNR and FQNEAQ (reference sequence). The V and J ends lost 11 bases and 0 bases respectively, with 14 bases between them. This CDR3 contains 13 residues. DNA of the CDR3: TGTGCCGGCGTAGGTTTTAGCTCCTACGAGCAGTACTTC. Amino acids: CAGVGFSSYEQYF.

This clonotype was detected ten times or more. The gene calls are TRBV5-5 and TRBJ2-3, with TRBD2 matching 12 bases. In germline, CDR1 is SGHKS, CDR2 YYEKEE (reference sequence). V shed 4 bases, J shed 5 bases, and the junction held 5 bases outside the gene matches. The CDR3 extends over 15 amino acids. The CDR3 loop is CASSRTSGTVDTQYF. CDR3 nucleotide sequence: TGTGCCAGCAGCAGGACTAGCGGGACGGTAGATACGCAGTATTTT.

The V call is TRBV5-6, the J call TRBJ2-1; 10 bases map to TRBD1. With 5 bases clipped from V and 5 bases from J, the junction kept 4 bases outside the gene matches. Germline-derived CDR1 and CDR2 are SGHDT and YYEEEE. The CDR3 loop spans 14 amino acids. The CDR3 reads CASRYGTGDNEQFF. CDR3 sequence (DNA): TGTGCCAGCAGATACGGGACAGGGGACAATGAGCAGTTCTTC.

This clonotype has at least ten counts. The V gene is TRBV7-9, the J gene TRBJ2-5; D is possibly TRBD1 (8 bases). V was clipped by 4 bases and J by 5 bases, with 17 bases between them. The length of the CDR3 is 15 residues. The V gene's germline CDR1 is SEHNR and CDR2 FQNEAQ (reference sequence). The CDR3 nucleotides are TGTGCCAGCAGCTCGAACGGACAGGGAGGGGAGACCCAGTACTTC. Residues: CASSSNGQGGETQYF.

There are a few counts of this clonotype. V and J are TRBV29-1 and TRBJ1-3; D remains unclear. Germline assignment: CDR1 SQVTM and CDR2 ANQGSEA. CDR3 size: 13 residues. The CDR3 DNA is TGCAGGTTAGAGGTAAACTCTGGAAACACCATATATTTT. This sequence encodes CRLEVNSGNTIYF.

There are a few counts of this clonotype. J is TRBJ2-7 and V is TRBV12-3 or TRBV12-4, with D possibly TRBD2 on 6 matching bases. The CDR3 extends over 13 amino acids. V lost 7 bases to trimming and J lost 6 bases, with 16 bases between them. CDR3 in amino acids: CASNLGLLREQYF. In DNA, the CDR3 is TGTGCCAGCAACCTGGGACTCCTTCGCGAGCAGTACTTC.

The chain uses TRBV7-9 and TRBJ2-7; D is perhaps TRBD1 (6 bases). There are 15 residues in the CDR3. Trimming stripped 5 bases from V and 0 bases from J, with 14 bases between. Germline V gene lookup returns CDR1 SEHNR and CDR2 FQNEAQ (reference sequence). DNA for the CDR3: TGTGCCAGCAGCCCCGGGACATCCAGCTCCTACGAGCAGTACTTC. Translation: CASSPGTSSSYEQYF.